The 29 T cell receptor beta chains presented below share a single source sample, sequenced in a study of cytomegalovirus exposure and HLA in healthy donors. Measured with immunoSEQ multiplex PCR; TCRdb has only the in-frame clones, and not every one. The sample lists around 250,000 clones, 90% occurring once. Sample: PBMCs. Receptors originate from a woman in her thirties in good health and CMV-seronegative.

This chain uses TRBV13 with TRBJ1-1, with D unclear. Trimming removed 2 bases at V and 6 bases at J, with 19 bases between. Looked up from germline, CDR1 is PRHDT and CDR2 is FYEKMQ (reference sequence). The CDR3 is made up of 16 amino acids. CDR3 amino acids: CASSLFGQGWKAEAFF. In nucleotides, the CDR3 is TGTGCCAGCAGCTTATTCGGGCAAGGCTGGAAGGCTGAAGCTTTCTTT.

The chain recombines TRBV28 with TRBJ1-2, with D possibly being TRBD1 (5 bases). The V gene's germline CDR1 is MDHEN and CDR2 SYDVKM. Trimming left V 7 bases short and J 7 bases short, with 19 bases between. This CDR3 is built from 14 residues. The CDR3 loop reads CASTRITGTGGYTF. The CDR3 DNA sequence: TGTGCCAGCACCCGCATAACCGGGACGGGTGGCTACACCTTC.

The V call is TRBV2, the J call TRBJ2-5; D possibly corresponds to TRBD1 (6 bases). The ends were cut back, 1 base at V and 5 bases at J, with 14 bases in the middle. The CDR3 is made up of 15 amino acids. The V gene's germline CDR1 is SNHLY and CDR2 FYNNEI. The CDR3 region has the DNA TGTGCCAGCAGTGAAGAGCAGGGGACACGGGAGACCCAGTACTTC. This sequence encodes CASSEEQGTRETQYF.

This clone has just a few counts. This CDR3 is CAWSVGQYGYTF. CDR3 coding DNA: TGTGCCTGGAGTGTGGGCCAGTATGGCTACACCTTC. The V gene is TRBV30, the J gene TRBJ1-2; no clear D. This CDR3 has 12 residues. V was shortened by 0 bases and J by 5 bases, with 7 bases between the two germline ends. Germline CDR1 is GTSNPN and CDR2 is SVGIG (reference sequence).

The CDR3 loop reads CASSVSPMQGDGTGELFF. The CDR3 bases are TGTGCCAGCAGCGTATCCCCGATGCAGGGGGATGGCACCGGGGAGCTGTTTTTT. The V and J genes are TRBV9 and TRBJ2-2; 7 bases fit TRBD1. This CDR3 spans 18 amino acids. Trimming removed 1 base from V and 4 bases from J; junction bases left unmatched: 13. Germline CDR1 reads SGDLS; CDR2 reads YYNGEE.

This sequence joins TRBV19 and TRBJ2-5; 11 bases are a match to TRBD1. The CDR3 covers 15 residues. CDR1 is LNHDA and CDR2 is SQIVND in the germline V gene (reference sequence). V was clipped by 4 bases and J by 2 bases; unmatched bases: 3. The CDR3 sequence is CASSTGQGVQETQYF. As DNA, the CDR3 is TGTGCCAGTAGTACGGGACAGGGGGTTCAAGAGACCCAGTACTTC.

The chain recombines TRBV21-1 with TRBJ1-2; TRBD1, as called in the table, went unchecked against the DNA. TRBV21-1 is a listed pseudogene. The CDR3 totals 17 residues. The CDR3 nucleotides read TGTGCCAGCAGCAAACGGAAAGGGAAGATGACAGCCCTCACAGCGACCTTC. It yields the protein CASSKRKGKMTALTATF.

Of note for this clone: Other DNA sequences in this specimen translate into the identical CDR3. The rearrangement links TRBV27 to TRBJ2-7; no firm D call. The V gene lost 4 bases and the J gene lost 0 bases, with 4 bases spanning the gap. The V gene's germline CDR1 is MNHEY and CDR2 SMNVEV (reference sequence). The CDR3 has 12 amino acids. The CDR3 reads CASSSSSYEQYF. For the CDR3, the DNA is TGTGCCAGCAGTTCCAGCTCCTACGAGCAGTACTTC.

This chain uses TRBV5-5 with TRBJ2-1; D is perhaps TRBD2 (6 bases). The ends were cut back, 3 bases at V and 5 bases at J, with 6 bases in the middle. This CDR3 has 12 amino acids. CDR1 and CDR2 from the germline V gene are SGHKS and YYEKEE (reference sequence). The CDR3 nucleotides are TGTGCCAGCAGCTGGACTAACAATGAGCAGTTCTTC. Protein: CASSWTNNEQFF. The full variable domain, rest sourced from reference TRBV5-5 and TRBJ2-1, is DAGVTQSPTHLIKTRGQQVTLRCSPISGHKSVSWYQQVLGQGPQFIFQYYEKEERGRGNFPDRFSARQFPNYSSELNVNALLLGDSALYLCASSWTNNEQFFGPGTRLTVL.

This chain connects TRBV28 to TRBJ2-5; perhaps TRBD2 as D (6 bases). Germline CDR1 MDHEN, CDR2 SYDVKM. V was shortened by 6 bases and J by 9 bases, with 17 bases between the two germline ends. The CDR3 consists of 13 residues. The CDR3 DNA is TGTGCCAGCAGCCGCCTGGGGGGAACGGCCCAGTACTTC. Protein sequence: CASSRLGGTAQYF.

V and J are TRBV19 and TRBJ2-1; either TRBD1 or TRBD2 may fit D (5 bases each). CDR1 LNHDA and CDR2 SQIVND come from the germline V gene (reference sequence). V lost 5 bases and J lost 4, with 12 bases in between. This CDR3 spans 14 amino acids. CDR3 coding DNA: TGTGCCAGTAGTGCCCCGGGACCATACAATGAGCAGTTCTTC. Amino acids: CASSAPGPYNEQFF.

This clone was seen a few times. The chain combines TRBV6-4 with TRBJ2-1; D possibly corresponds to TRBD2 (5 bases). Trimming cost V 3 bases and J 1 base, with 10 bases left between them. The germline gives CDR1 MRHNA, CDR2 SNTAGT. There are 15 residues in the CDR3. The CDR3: CASSERDGSYNEQFF. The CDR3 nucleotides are TGTGCCAGCAGTGAGAGGGATGGTTCCTACAATGAGCAGTTCTTC.

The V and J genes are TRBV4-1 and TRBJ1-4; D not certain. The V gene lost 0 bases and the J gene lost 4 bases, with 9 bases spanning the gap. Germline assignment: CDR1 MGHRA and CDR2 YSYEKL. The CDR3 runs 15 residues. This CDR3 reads CASSQDTALNEKLFF. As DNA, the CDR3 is TGCGCCAGCAGCCAAGATACGGCACTTAATGAAAAACTGTTTTTT.

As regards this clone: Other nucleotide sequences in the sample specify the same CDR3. The CDR3 sequence is CASSLALAGSYNEQFF. The CDR3 DNA follows: TGCGCCAGCAGCTTGGCCTTAGCGGGATCCTACAATGAGCAGTTCTTC. V is TRBV5-1 and J is TRBJ2-1; the match to TRBD2 covers 8 bases. Germline loops: CDR1 SGHRS, CDR2 YFSETQ. This CDR3 spans 16 amino acids. The V segment lost 0 bases and the J segment 1 base; nucleotides outside the gene matches: 3.

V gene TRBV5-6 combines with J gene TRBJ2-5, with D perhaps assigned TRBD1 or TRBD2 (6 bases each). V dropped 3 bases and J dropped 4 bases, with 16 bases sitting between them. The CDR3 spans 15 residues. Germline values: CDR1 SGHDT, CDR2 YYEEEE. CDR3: CASSSRQVGLETQYF. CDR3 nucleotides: TGTGCCAGCAGCTCTAGACAGGTGGGACTAGAGACCCAGTACTTC.

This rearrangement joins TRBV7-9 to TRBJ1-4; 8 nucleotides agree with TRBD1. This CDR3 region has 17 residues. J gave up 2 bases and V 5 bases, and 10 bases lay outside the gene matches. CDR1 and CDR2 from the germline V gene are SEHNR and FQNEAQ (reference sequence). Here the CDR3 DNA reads TGTGCCAGCAGCCCAGACAGGGGTAGATCGACTAATGAAAAACTGTTTTTT. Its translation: CASSPDRGRSTNEKLFF.

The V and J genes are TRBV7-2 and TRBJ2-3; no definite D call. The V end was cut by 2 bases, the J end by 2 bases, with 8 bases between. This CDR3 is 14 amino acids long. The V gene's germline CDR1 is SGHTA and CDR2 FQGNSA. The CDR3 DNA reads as TGTGCCAGCAGCTTATCGGCGCACACAGATACGCAGTATTTT. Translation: CASSLSAHTDTQYF.

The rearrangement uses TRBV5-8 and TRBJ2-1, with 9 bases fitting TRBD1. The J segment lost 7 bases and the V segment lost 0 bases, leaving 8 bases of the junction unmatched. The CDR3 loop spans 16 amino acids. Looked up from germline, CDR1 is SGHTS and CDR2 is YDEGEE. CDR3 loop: CASSLARDRVGNEQFF. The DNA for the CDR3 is TGTGCCAGCAGCTTGGCCAGGGACAGGGTTGGTAATGAGCAGTTCTTC.

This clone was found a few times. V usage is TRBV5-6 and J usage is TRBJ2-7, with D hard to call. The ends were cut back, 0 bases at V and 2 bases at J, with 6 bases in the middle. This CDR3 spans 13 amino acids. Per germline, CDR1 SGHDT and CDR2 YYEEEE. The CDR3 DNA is TGTGCCAGCAGCTTGGACAGCACCTACGAGCAGTACTTC. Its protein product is CASSLDSTYEQYF. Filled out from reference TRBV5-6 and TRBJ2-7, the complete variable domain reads DAGVTQSPTHLIKTRGQQVTLRCSPKSGHDTVSWYQQALGQGPQFIFQYYEEEERQRGNFPDRFSGHQFPNYSSELNVNALLLGDSALYLCASSLDSTYEQYFGPGTRLTVT.

The CDR3, as DNA: TGTGCCAGCAGCTTAGGGGCGGGAGGCAAGTACGAGCAGTACTTC. Its protein product is CASSLGAGGKYEQYF. V gene TRBV7-6 combines with J gene TRBJ2-7, with 8 bases that match TRBD2. Germline CDR1 is SGHVS and CDR2 is FNYEAQ. V trimming: 1 base; J trimming: 4 bases; junction bases outside the gene matches: 6. CDR3 length: 15 residues.

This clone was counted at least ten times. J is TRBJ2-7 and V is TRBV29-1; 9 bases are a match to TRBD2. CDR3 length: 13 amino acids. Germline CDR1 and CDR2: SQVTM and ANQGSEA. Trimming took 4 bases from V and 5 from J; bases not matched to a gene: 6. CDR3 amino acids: CSVAGTSTHEQYF. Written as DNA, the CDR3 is TGCAGCGTTGCCGGGACTAGCACCCACGAGCAGTACTTC.

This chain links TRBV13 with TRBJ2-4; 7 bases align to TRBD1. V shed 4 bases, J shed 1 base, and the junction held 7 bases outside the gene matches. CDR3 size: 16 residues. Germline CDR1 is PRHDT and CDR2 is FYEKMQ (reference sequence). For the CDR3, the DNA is TGTGCCAGCAGCTCGACAGGGCTCGGGGCCAAAAACATTCAGTACTTC. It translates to CASSSTGLGAKNIQYF.

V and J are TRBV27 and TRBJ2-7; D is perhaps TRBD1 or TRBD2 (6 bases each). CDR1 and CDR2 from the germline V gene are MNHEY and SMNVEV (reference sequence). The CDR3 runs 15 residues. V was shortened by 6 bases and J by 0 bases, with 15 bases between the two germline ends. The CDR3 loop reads CASSPPGGGSYEQYF. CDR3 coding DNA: TGTGCCAGCAGCCCTCCTGGAGGGGGCTCCTACGAGCAGTACTTC.

CDR3 sequence reads: CASSSGRTHGTYEQYF. The DNA of the CDR3 is TGCGCCAGCAGCTCGGGACGGACCCACGGAACCTACGAGCAGTACTTC. The V call is TRBV5-1, the J call TRBJ2-7, with D possibly being TRBD1 or TRBD2 (5 bases each). This CDR3 is 16 amino acids long. Germline CDR1 SGHRS, CDR2 YFSETQ. Trimming shortened V by 3 bases and J by 2 bases, and 18 bases separated the two germline ends.

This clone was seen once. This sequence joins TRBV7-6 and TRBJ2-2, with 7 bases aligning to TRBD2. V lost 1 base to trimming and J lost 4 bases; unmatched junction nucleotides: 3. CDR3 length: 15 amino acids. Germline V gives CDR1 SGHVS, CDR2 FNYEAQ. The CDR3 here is CASSLGTRGTGELFF. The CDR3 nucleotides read TGTGCCAGCAGCTTAGGGACTAGAGGCACCGGGGAGCTGTTTTTT. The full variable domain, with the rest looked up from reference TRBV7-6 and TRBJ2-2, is GAGVSQSPRYKVTKRGQDVALRCDPISGHVSLYWYRQALGQGPEFLTYFNYEAQQDKSGLPNDRFSAERPEGSISTLTIQRTEQRDSAMYRCASSLGTRGTGELFFGEGSRLTVL.

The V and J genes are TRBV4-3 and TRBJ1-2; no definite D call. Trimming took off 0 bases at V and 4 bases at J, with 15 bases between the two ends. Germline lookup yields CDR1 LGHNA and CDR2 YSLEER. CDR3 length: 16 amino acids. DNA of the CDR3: TGCGCCAGCAGCCAAGATAATCTTGTAACGCTCTATGGCTACACCTTC. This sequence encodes CASSQDNLVTLYGYTF.

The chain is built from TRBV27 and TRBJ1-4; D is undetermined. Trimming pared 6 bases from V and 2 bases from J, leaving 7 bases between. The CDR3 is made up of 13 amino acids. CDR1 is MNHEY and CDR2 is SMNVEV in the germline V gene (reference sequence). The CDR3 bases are TGTGCCAGCAGATCGCTGACTAATGAAAAACTGTTTTTT. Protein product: CASRSLTNEKLFF. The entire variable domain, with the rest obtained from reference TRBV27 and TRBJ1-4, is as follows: EAQVTQNPRYLITVTGKKLTVTCSQNMNHEYMSWYRQDPGLGLRQIYYSMNVEVTDKGDVPEGYKVSRKEKRNFPLILESPSPNQTSLYFCASRSLTNEKLFFGSGTQLSVL.

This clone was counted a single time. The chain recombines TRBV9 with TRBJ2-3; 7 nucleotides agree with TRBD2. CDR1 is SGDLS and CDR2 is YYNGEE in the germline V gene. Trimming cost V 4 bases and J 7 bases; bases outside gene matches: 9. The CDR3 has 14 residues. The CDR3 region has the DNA TGTGCCAGCAGCCAAGGACTAGTCCCAAATACGCAGTATTTT. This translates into CASSQGLVPNTQYF.

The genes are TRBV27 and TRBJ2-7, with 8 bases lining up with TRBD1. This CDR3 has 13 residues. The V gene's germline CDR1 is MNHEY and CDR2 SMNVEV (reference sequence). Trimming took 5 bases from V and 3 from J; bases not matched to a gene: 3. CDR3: CASSVGTGYEQYF. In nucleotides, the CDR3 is TGTGCCAGCAGTGTTGGGACAGGCTACGAGCAGTACTTC.